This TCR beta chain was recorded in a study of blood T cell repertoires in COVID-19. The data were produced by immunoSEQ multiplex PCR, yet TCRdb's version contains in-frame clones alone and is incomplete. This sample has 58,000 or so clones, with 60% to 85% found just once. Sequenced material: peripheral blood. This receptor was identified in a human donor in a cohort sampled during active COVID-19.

The CDR3 DNA follows: TGTGCCAGCAGCCCCCTGGGACTGCAAGAGACCCAGTACTTC. It specifies CASSPLGLQETQYF. The V call is TRBV3-1 (or the pseudogene TRBV3-2), the J call TRBJ2-5; possibly TRBD2 for D (6 bases). CDR1 and CDR2 (germline): LGHDT, YNNKEL (reference sequence). V was trimmed by 4 bases and J by 2 bases, leaving 11 bases between them. The CDR3 spans 14 residues.